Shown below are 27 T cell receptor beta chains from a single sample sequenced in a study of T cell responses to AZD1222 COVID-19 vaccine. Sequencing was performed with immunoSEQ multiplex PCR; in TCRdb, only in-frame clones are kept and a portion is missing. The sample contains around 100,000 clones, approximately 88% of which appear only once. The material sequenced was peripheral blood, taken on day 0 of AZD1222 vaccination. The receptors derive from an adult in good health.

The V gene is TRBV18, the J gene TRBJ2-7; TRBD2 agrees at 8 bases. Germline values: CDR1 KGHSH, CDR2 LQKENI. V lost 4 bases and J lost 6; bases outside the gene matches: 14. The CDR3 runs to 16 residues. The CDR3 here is CASSLGAVAGSSEQYF. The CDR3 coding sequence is TGTGCCAGCTCACTAGGCGCCGTAGCGGGATCTTCCGAGCAGTACTTC.

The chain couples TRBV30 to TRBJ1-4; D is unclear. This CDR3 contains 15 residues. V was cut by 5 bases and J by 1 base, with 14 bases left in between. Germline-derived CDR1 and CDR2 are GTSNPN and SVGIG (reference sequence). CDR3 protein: CAWGPLGVTNEKLFF. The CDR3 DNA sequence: TGTGCCTGGGGCCCCCTCGGGGTAACTAATGAAAAACTGTTTTTT.

The CDR3 spells CASSLLGTVSYEQYF. CDR3 bases: TGTGCCAGCAGCTTATTAGGGACAGTCTCCTACGAGCAGTACTTC. J is TRBJ2-7 and V is TRBV7-9; 7 nucleotides agree with TRBD1. The germline gives CDR1 SEHNR, CDR2 FQNEAQ (reference sequence). The CDR3 extends over 15 amino acids. Unmatched junction bases numbered 4, after V lost 2 bases and J lost 0 bases.

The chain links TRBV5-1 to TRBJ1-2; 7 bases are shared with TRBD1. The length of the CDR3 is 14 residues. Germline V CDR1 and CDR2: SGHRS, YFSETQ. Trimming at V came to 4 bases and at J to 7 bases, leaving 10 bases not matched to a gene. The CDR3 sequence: CASSPDWTGSGYTF. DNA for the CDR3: TGCGCCAGCAGCCCAGACTGGACAGGATCTGGCTACACCTTC.

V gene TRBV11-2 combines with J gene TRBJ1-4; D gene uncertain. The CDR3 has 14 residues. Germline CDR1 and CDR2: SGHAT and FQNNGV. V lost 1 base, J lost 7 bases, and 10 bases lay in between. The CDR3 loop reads CASSLGATGEKLFF. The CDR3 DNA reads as TGTGCCAGCAGCTTAGGAGCGACGGGTGAAAAACTGTTTTTT.

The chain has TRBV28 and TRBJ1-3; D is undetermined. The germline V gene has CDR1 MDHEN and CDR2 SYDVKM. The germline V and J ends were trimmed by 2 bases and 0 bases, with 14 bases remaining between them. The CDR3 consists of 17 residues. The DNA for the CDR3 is TGTGCCAGCAGTTTACCCGCGGCGGGTTACTCTGGAAACACCATATATTTT. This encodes CASSLPAAGYSGNTIYF.

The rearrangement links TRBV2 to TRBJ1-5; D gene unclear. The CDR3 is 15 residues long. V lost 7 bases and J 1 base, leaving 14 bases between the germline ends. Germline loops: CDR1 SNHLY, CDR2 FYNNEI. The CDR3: CASIPDPGSNQPQHF. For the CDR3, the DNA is TGTGCCAGCATCCCAGACCCGGGGAGCAATCAGCCCCAGCATTTT.

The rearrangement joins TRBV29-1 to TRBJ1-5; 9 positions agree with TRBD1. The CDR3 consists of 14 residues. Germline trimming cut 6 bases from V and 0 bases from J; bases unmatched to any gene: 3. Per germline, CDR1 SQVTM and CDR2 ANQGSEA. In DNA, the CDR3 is TGCAGCGTCGCACAGGGGGCTAGCAATCAGCCCCAGCATTTT. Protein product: CSVAQGASNQPQHF.

CDR3 in DNA: TGTGCCAGCAGCCTTTATACAGGGAACTCTGGGGCCAACGTCCTGACTTTC. As protein: CASSLYTGNSGANVLTF. The rearrangement uses TRBV27 and TRBJ2-6; a possible D gene is TRBD1 (6 bases). CDR1 is MNHEY and CDR2 is SMNVEV in the germline V gene (reference sequence). CDR3 length: 17 amino acids. V lost 6 bases to trimming and J lost 0 bases, with 15 bases between them.

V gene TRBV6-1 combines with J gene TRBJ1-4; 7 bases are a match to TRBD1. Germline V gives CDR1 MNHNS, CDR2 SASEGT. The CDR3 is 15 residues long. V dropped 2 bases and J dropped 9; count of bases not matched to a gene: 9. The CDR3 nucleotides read TGTGCCAGCAGTGAACAAGGGACAGCGGGTCAAAAACTGTTTTTT. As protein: CASSEQGTAGQKLFF.

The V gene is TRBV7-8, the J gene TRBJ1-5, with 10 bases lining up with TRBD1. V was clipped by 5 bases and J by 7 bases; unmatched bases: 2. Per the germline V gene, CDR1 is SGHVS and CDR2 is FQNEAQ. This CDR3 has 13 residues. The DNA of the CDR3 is TGTGCCAGCAGCCGGGACAGGGGACAGCCCCAGCATTTT. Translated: CASSRDRGQPQHF.

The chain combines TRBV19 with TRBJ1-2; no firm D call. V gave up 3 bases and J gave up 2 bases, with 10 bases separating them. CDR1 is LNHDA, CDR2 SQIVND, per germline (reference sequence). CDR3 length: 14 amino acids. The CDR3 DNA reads TGTGCCAGTAGTATTTTCCATCGCAACTATGGCTACACCTTC. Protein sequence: CASSIFHRNYGYTF.

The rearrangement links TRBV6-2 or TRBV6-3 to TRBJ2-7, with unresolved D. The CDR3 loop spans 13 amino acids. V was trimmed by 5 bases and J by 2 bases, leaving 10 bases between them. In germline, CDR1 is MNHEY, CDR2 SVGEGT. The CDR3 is CASSASQPYEQYF. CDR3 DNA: TGTGCCAGCAGTGCCTCCCAGCCCTACGAGCAGTACTTC.

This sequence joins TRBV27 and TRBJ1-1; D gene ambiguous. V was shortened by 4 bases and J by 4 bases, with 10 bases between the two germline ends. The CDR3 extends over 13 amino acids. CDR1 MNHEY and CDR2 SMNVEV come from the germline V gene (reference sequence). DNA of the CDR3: TGTGCCAGCAGTTCGAAAATGGGCACTGAAGCTTTCTTT. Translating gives CASSSKMGTEAFF.

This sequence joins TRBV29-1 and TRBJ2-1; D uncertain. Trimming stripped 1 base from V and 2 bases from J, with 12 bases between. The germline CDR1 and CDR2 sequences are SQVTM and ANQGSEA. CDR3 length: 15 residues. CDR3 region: CSVEGGRLAYNEQFF. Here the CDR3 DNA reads TGCAGCGTTGAAGGAGGCAGACTTGCCTACAATGAGCAGTTCTTC.

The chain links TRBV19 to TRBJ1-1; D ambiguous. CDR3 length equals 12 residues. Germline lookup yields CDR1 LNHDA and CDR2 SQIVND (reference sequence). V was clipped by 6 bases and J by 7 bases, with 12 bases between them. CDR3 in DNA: TGTGCCAGTAGCCTAATGGATCGTGAAGCTTTCTTT. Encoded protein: CASSLMDREAFF.

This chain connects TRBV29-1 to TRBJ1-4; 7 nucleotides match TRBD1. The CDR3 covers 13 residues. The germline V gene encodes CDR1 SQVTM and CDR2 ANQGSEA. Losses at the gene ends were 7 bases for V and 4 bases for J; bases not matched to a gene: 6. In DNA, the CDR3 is TGCAGCGCCTCAGGGGGGCATAATGAAAAACTGTTTTTT. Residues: CSASGGHNEKLFF.

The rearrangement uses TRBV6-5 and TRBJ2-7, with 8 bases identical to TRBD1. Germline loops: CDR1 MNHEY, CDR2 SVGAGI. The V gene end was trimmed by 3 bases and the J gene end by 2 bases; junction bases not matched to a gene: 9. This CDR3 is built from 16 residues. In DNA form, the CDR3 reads TGTGCCAGCAGTTATGGAATTGGGGACAGGACCTACGAGCAGTACTTC. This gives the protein CASSYGIGDRTYEQYF.

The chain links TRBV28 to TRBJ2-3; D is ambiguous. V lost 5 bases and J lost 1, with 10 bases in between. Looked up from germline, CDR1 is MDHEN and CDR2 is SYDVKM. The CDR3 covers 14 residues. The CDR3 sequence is CASSGNLGTDTQYF. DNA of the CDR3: TGTGCCAGCAGTGGTAATTTGGGCACAGATACGCAGTATTTT. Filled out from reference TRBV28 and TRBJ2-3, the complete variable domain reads DVKVTQSSRYLVKRTGEKVFLECVQDMDHENMFWYRQDPGLGLRLIYFSYDVKMKEKGDIPEGYSVSREKKERFSLILESASTNQTSMYLCASSGNLGTDTQYFGPGTRLTVL.

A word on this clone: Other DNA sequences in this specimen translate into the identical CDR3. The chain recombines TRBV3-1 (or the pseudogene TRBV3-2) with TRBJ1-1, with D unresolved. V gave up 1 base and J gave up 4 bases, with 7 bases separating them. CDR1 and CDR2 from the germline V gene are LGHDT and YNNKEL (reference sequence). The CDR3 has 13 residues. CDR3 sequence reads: CASSQGGGTEAFF. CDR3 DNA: TGTGCCAGCAGCCAAGGAGGTGGCACTGAAGCTTTCTTT.

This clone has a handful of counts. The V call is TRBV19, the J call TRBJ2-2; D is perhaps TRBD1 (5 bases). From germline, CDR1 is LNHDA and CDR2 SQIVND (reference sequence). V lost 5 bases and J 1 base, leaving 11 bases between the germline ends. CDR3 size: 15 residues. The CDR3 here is CASSEFRVNTGELFF. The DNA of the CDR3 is TGTGCCAGTAGTGAGTTCAGGGTGAACACCGGGGAGCTGTTTTTT.

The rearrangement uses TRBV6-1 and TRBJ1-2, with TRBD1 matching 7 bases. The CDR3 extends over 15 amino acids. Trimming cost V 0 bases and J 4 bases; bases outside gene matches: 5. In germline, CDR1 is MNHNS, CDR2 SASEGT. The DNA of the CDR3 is TGTGCCAGCAGTGAAGCCTCGGGACAGCTCTATGGCTACACCTTC. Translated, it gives CASSEASGQLYGYTF.

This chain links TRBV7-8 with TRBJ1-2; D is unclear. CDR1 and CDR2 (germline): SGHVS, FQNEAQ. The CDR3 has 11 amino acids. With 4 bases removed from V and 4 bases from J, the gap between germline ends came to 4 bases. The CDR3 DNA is TGTGCCAGCAGCTCCCTCTATGGCTACACCTTC. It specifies CASSSLYGYTF.

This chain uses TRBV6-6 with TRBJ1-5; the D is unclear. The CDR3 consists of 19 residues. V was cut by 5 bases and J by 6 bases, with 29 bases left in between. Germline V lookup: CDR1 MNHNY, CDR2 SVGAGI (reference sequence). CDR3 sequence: CASSPFYPYEGWEAQPQHF. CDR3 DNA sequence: TGTGCCAGCAGTCCTTTCTACCCGTACGAGGGTTGGGAGGCTCAGCCCCAGCATTTT.

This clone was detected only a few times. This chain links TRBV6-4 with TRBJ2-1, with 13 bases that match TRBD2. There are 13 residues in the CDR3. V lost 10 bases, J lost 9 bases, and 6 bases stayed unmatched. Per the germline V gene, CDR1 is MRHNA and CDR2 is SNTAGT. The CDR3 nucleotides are TGTGCCACCCGGACTAGCGGGAGAGTTGAGCAGTTCTTC. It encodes CATRTSGRVEQFF.

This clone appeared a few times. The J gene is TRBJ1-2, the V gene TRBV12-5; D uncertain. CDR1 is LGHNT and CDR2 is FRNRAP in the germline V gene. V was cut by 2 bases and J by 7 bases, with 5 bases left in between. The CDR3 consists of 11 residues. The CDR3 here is CASGLNGGYTF. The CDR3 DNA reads TGTGCTAGTGGTTTGAATGGTGGCTACACCTTC. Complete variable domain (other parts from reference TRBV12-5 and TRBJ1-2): DARVTQTPRHKVTEMGQEVTMRCQPILGHNTVFWYRQTMMQGLELLAYFRNRAPLDDSGMPKDRFSAEMPDATLATLKIQPSEPRDSAVYFCASGLNGGYTFGSGTRLTVV.

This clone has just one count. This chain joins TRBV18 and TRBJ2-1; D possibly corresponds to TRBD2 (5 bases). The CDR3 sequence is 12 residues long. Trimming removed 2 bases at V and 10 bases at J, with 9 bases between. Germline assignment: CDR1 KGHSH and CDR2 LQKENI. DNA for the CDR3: TGTGCCAGCTCACCAGAAACGGGAGAGCAGTTCTTC. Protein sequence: CASSPETGEQFF.